Shown below are 21 T cell receptor beta chains from a single sample sequenced in a study of identical twins. Each CDR3 protein gets one entry after TCRdb re-called the 5' RACE reads with MiXCR. The sample lists about 430,000 distinct CDR3 sequences; 18% were seen once. The sample consisted of naive T cells sorted from blood. The receptors derive from a middle-aged man in good health.

This clonotype was seen ten or more times. The chain links TRBV12-3 or TRBV12-4 to TRBJ1-1; D is unresolved. Trimming took 9 bases from V and 0 from J, leaving 11 bases between them. The CDR3 is 13 amino acids. The CDR3 spells CASHSQMNTEAFF. The DNA for the CDR3 is TGTGCCAGTCACAGTCAAATGAACACTGAAGCTTTCTTT.

This chain joins TRBV6-5 and TRBJ2-5, with 8 bases that match TRBD1. Germline CDR1 MNHEY, CDR2 SVGAGI. Losses at the gene ends were 2 bases for V and 5 bases for J; bases not matched to a gene: 1. This CDR3 spans 13 amino acids. This CDR3 reads CASSYRDRETQYF. CDR3 in DNA: TGTGCCAGCAGTTACAGGGACAGGGAGACCCAGTACTTC.

Ten or more counts support this clonotype. The genes are TRBV6-2 or TRBV6-3 and TRBJ2-6; TRBD2 is a possible D gene (6 bases). This CDR3 is 19 amino acids long. Germline loops: CDR1 MNHEY, CDR2 SVGEGT. V gave up 2 bases and J gave up 0 bases, with 17 bases separating them. The CDR3 protein is CASSYGTPRLSSGANVLTF. CDR3 DNA: TGTGCCAGCAGTTACGGGACTCCCCGTTTAAGCTCTGGGGCCAACGTCCTGACTTTC.

This clonotype was counted a few times. The chain couples TRBV27 to TRBJ1-1; D is uncertain. CDR3 length: 13 residues. Germline values: CDR1 MNHEY, CDR2 SMNVEV (reference sequence). V gave up 4 bases and J gave up 5 bases, with 11 bases separating them. CDR3 loop: CASSSRGLTEAFF. DNA of the CDR3: TGTGCCAGCAGTTCTCGTGGATTGACTGAAGCTTTCTTT.

This clonotype was picked up many times. V usage is TRBV4-2 and J usage is TRBJ1-5; D not resolved. V was clipped by 0 bases and J by 0 bases, with 9 bases between them. The CDR3 runs 16 residues. Germline V lookup: CDR1 LGHNA, CDR2 YNFKEQ. Here the CDR3 reads CASSQDRIHSNQPQHF. CDR3 nucleotide sequence: TGTGCCAGCAGCCAAGATCGGATCCATAGCAATCAGCCCCAGCATTTT.

The chain uses TRBV4-2 and TRBJ1-2; 7 nucleotides align to TRBD1. Per germline, CDR1 LGHNA and CDR2 YNFKEQ. The V gene end was trimmed by 0 bases and the J gene end by 1 base; junction bases not matched to a gene: 8. The CDR3 covers 17 residues. The CDR3 DNA reads TGTGCCAGCAGCCAAGACGAATCAGGGGGAGGTAACTATGGCTACACCTTC. This sequence encodes CASSQDESGGGNYGYTF.

This clonotype was picked up many times. The gene calls are TRBV25-1 and TRBJ2-5, with 8 bases lining up with TRBD2. J was trimmed by 5 bases and V by 1 base; bases with no gene match: 9. This CDR3 contains 16 residues. Looked up from germline, CDR1 is MGHDK and CDR2 is SYGVNS. DNA for the CDR3: TGTGCCAGCAGTGAATTAGGACTAGCAGGTGGGGAGACCCAGTACTTC. It encodes CASSELGLAGGETQYF.

This clonotype was picked up many times. The V and J genes are TRBV28 and TRBJ1-5; D not resolved. Germline V gives CDR1 MDHEN, CDR2 SYDVKM. Between the trimmed V and J ends, which lost 2 bases and 3 bases, there was a span of 11 bases. CDR3 length: 15 residues. DNA of the CDR3: TGTGCCAGCAGTTTAGAGGGATACATCAATCAGCCCCAGCATTTT. Translation: CASSLEGYINQPQHF. The full variable domain, with the rest looked up from reference TRBV28 and TRBJ1-5, is DVKVTQSSRYLVKRTGEKVFLECVQDMDHENMFWYRQDPGLGLRLIYFSYDVKMKEKGDIPEGYSVSREKKERFSLILESASTNQTSMYLCASSLEGYINQPQHFGDGTRLSIL.

The chain combines TRBV7-2 with TRBJ2-2, with 11 bases fitting TRBD2. The CDR3 runs to 17 residues. From germline, CDR1 is SGHTA and CDR2 FQGNSA. The trim removed 5 bases at V and 0 bases at J, leaving 5 bases unmatched. CDR3 in amino acids: CASSPRTSGSNTGELFF. The CDR3 nucleotides read TGTGCCAGCAGCCCCCGGACTAGCGGGTCGAACACCGGGGAGCTGTTTTTT.

This clonotype has a count of ten or more. The rearrangement uses TRBV18 and TRBJ2-5; D is uncertain. This CDR3 spans 13 amino acids. Germline lookup yields CDR1 KGHSH and CDR2 LQKENI. V dropped 0 bases and J dropped 5 bases, with 7 bases sitting between them. For the CDR3, the DNA is TGTGCCAGCTCACCACCAAACATCGAGACCCAGTACTTC. It is translated as CASSPPNIETQYF.

This clonotype has more than one count but fewer than ten. The chain recombines TRBV20-1 with TRBJ2-7; D may be TRBD1 (6 bases). Trimming removed 3 bases from V and 2 bases from J, with 14 bases in between. Looked up from germline, CDR1 is DFQATT and CDR2 is SNEGSKA (reference sequence). The CDR3 is 14 residues long. The CDR3 loop reads CSARGDRRTYEQYF. As DNA, the CDR3 is TGCAGTGCTAGGGGCGACAGGAGGACCTACGAGCAGTACTTC.

This clonotype has ten or more counts. J is TRBJ1-1 and V is TRBV10-1; no definite D call. CDR1 and CDR2 (germline): WNHNN, SYGVQD (reference sequence). V gave up 0 bases and J gave up 6 bases, with 11 bases separating them. The CDR3 totals 14 residues. The CDR3 reads CASSESTGRAEAFF. The CDR3 nucleotides read TGCGCCAGCAGTGAGTCGACGGGGAGGGCTGAAGCTTTCTTT.

This clonotype was seen many times. V is TRBV7-2 and J is TRBJ2-7; possibly TRBD1 for D (5 bases). The CDR3 length is 13 residues. Trimming cost V 5 bases and J 5 bases, with 13 bases left between them. Per the germline V gene, CDR1 is SGHTA and CDR2 is FQGNSA. The CDR3 reads CASSPDRLDEQYF. CDR3 DNA sequence: TGTGCCAGCAGCCCCGACAGACTTGACGAGCAGTACTTC.

This clonotype was detected many times. The CDR3 here is CASSYFPLPGQGDTEAFF. CDR3 sequence (DNA): TGTGCCAGCAGTTACTTCCCTCTACCGGGACAGGGTGACACTGAAGCTTTCTTT. The chain recombines TRBV6-5 with TRBJ1-1, with 9 bases that match TRBD1. The V and J ends lost 1 base and 3 bases, in that order; junction bases with no gene match: 12. The CDR3 spans 18 residues. CDR1 is MNHEY, CDR2 SVGAGI, per germline.

This clonotype was counted only a few times. This chain joins TRBV5-1 and TRBJ2-7; either TRBD1 or TRBD2 may supply D (5 bases each). Germline CDR1 reads SGHRS; CDR2 reads YFSETQ. Trimming stripped 1 base from V and 0 bases from J, with 14 bases between. The CDR3 loop spans 16 amino acids. CDR3 nucleotides: TGCGCCAGCAGCTTGAAAGGGGACGGAGACTCCTACGAGCAGTACTTC. It yields the protein CASSLKGDGDSYEQYF.

This clonotype was seen repeatedly, ten times or more. The chain has TRBV3-1 and TRBJ2-5; maybe TRBD2 (5 bases). The CDR3 runs 15 residues. Germline-derived CDR1 and CDR2 are LGHDT and YNNKEL (reference sequence). The V and J ends lost 1 base and 5 bases respectively, with 14 bases between them. The CDR3 region is CASSQVRARRETQYF. CDR3 nucleotide sequence: TGTGCCAGCAGCCAAGTGCGGGCCCGGAGGGAGACCCAGTACTTC.

This chain's CDR3 is CASSFHRDRDYEANVLTF. The CDR3 nucleotides are TGTGCCAGCAGTTTCCACCGGGACAGGGATTATGAGGCCAACGTCCTGACTTTC. The J gene is TRBJ2-6, the V gene TRBV6-2 or TRBV6-3, with 9 positions matching TRBD1. The germline V gene encodes CDR1 MNHEY and CDR2 SVGEGT. The CDR3 contains 18 residues. The V segment lost 4 bases and the J segment 6 bases; nucleotides outside the gene matches: 13.

This clonotype has at least ten counts. The CDR3 region is CSARDNADSPNEQFF. CDR3 in DNA: TGCAGTGCTAGAGATAACGCGGACTCTCCAAATGAGCAGTTCTTC. The chain uses TRBV20-1 and TRBJ2-1; a weak D match, TRBD2 (5 bases). Trimming left V 0 bases short and J 7 bases short, with 16 bases between. The germline gives CDR1 DFQATT, CDR2 SNEGSKA (reference sequence). The CDR3 spans 15 residues.

As DNA, the CDR3 is TGTGCCAGCAGTACCCGACCCCTAGCGACTAGCACAGATACGCAGTATTTT. Translating gives CASSTRPLATSTDTQYF. V is TRBV12-3 or TRBV12-4 and J is TRBJ2-3, with D maybe TRBD2 (6 bases). V was shortened by 5 bases and J by 0 bases, with 18 bases between the two germline ends. The CDR3 length is 17 residues.

The genes are TRBV4-1 and TRBJ1-4; D perhaps matches TRBD1 (5 bases). This CDR3 has 16 residues. Trimming took off 1 base at V and 3 bases at J, with 12 bases between the two ends. Looked up from germline, CDR1 is MGHRA and CDR2 is YSYEKL. The CDR3, as DNA: TGCGCCAGCAGCCAAGTCAGGGAGGCGGCTAATGAAAAACTGTTTTTT. It yields the protein CASSQVREAANEKLFF.

The chain combines TRBV11-2 with TRBJ2-1; TRBD2 agrees at 16 bases. The CDR3 has 19 residues. V lost 4 bases, J lost 7 bases, and 13 bases stayed unmatched. Looked up from germline, CDR1 is SGHAT and CDR2 is FQNNGV. In DNA form, the CDR3 reads TGTGCCAGCAGCTGGCCGGGACTAGCGGGAGGGCCGAGAGGGAATGAGCAGTTCTTC. Translation: CASSWPGLAGGPRGNEQFF.